One and the same sample provided the 27 T cell receptor beta chains below, sequenced in a study of beta chain features in type 1 diabetes. Study-level results: Type 1 diabetes patients had moderately but significantly shorter TCRB CDR3s in all four CD4+ subsets.

Every bit of the isolated RNA underwent reverse transcription, so sequencing read expressed TCRB transcripts. The assay was immunoSEQ multiplex PCR, and TCRdb's table has in-frame clones only and misses some. The table shows almost 350,000 clones, with 7% to 10% occurring only once. No antigen has been assigned to these receptors. Sequencing was done on a sample of central memory CD4+ T cells from blood. These receptors came from a man aged 25 to 45 with type 1 diabetes.

The chain combines TRBV2 with TRBJ2-1; D unresolved. Germline CDR1 is SNHLY and CDR2 is FYNNEI. V lost 2 bases to trimming and J lost 5 bases, with 7 bases between them. CDR3 length: 13 amino acids. The CDR3: CASSELIDNEQFF. CDR3 sequence (DNA): TGTGCCAGCAGTGAACTGATCGACAATGAGCAGTTCTTC.

This clone was counted between two and nine times. This same CDR3 is encoded by further DNA sequences in the sample. The chain joins TRBV7-9 to TRBJ2-5; D remains unclear. This CDR3 is built from 11 residues. V lost 5 bases, J lost 5 bases, and 6 bases lay in between. From germline, CDR1 is SEHNR and CDR2 FQNEAQ (reference sequence). CDR3 loop: CASSPGETQYF. The CDR3 DNA reads as TGTGCCAGCAGCCCCGGTGAGACCCAGTACTTC.

Ten or more counts support this clone. The same CDR3 is also encoded by other DNA sequences in this sample. Here the CDR3 reads CASSRNYGYTF. The CDR3 nucleotides read TGTGCCAGCAGCCGAAACTATGGCTACACCTTC. This chain joins TRBV28 and TRBJ1-2, with unresolved D. The CDR3 extends over 11 amino acids. Germline CDR1 reads MDHEN; CDR2 reads SYDVKM. Trimming stripped 6 bases from V and 2 bases from J, with 4 bases between.

V usage is TRBV7-2 and J usage is TRBJ2-1; 7 bases align to TRBD2. This CDR3 is built from 16 residues. Germline CDR1 reads SGHTA; CDR2 reads FQGNSA. V lost 5 bases to trimming and J lost 3 bases; unmatched junction nucleotides: 10. DNA of the CDR3: TGTGCCAGCAGCCCTATGTCTAGCGGACTCTACAATGAGCAGTTCTTC. This sequence encodes CASSPMSSGLYNEQFF. Using reference TRBV7-2 and TRBJ2-1 for the parts outside the CDR3, the full variable domain is GAGVSQSPSNKVTEKGKDVELRCDPISGHTALYWYRQSLGQGLEFLIYFQGNSAPDKSGLPSDRFSAERTGGSVSTLTIQRTQQEDSAVYLCASSPMSSGLYNEQFFGPGTRLTVL.

This clone was seen only a few times. The chain is built from TRBV4-1 and TRBJ1-5; D unresolved. Germline V lookup: CDR1 MGHRA, CDR2 YSYEKL. The germline V and J ends were trimmed by 0 bases and 3 bases, with 15 bases remaining between them. CDR3 length equals 17 residues. CDR3 sequence: CASSQEGVGLNNQPQHF. CDR3 in DNA: TGCGCCAGCAGCCAAGAGGGTGTCGGACTAAACAATCAGCCCCAGCATTTT.

This rearrangement joins TRBV7-8 to TRBJ1-4; D is uncertain. CDR3 size: 16 residues. Trimming removed 7 bases from V and 5 bases from J, with 20 bases in between. Per the germline V gene, CDR1 is SGHVS and CDR2 is FQNEAQ. The CDR3 sequence: CASIGASGLENEKLFF. The CDR3 DNA reads as TGTGCCAGCATAGGTGCCTCGGGCTTGGAGAATGAAAAACTGTTTTTT.

The CDR3 loop reads CASTRQGAGNQPQHF. For the CDR3, the DNA is TGTGCCAGCACCCGACAGGGGGCCGGCAATCAGCCCCAGCATTTT. The genes are TRBV6-1 and TRBJ1-5; 10 bases align to TRBD1. CDR1 MNHNS and CDR2 SASEGT come from the germline V gene. V lost 7 bases, J lost 2 bases, and 5 bases stayed unmatched. The CDR3 is 15 residues long.

Only a few counts were recorded for this clone. V is TRBV9 and J is TRBJ2-5; D gene ambiguous. In germline, CDR1 is SGDLS, CDR2 YYNGEE. The CDR3 is 16 amino acids. The V gene lost 1 base and the J gene lost 1 base, with 14 bases spanning the gap. The chain's CDR3 is CASSVNVGSSQETQYF. The CDR3 bases are TGTGCCAGCAGCGTAAATGTGGGGTCCTCCCAAGAGACCCAGTACTTC.

The chain is built from TRBV29-1 and TRBJ1-2; the D gene is possibly TRBD1 (6 bases). This CDR3 is 12 amino acids long. The germline CDR1 and CDR2 sequences are SQVTM and ANQGSEA. V was pared by 2 bases and J by 5 bases, with 9 bases between. The CDR3 DNA sequence: TGCAGCGTTGAAAGGGGGTTATATGGCTACACCTTC. This gives the protein CSVERGLYGYTF.

This chain connects TRBV6-1 to TRBJ2-3; tentatively, D is TRBD2 (5 bases). Per germline, CDR1 MNHNS and CDR2 SASEGT. V lost 5 bases and J 5 bases, leaving 14 bases between the germline ends. The CDR3 is 14 residues long. The CDR3 DNA reads as TGTGCCAGCAGTCCGGCTTCCCGGGGAGATACGCAGTATTTT. It translates to CASSPASRGDTQYF.

The chain joins TRBV30 to TRBJ1-4; D gene uncertain. The V end was cut by 0 bases, the J end by 5 bases, with 13 bases between. The CDR3 has 15 residues. Germline V gene data show CDR1 as GTSNPN and CDR2 as SVGIG (reference sequence). The CDR3 spells CAWSVGKVQNEKLFF. Here the CDR3 DNA reads TGTGCCTGGAGTGTAGGCAAGGTACAAAATGAAAAACTGTTTTTT.

The J gene is TRBJ1-4, the V gene TRBV4-1; D gene ambiguous. This CDR3 comprises 14 residues. Trimming removed 1 base at V and 5 bases at J, with 8 bases between. CDR1 and CDR2 (germline): MGHRA, YSYEKL. The CDR3: CASSQGQLNEKLFF. CDR3 nucleotide sequence: TGCGCCAGCAGCCAAGGTCAGCTAAATGAAAAACTGTTTTTT.

The chain uses TRBV28 and TRBJ1-2; D uncertain. V shed 6 bases and J shed 4 bases, with 21 bases lying between them. The CDR3 loop spans 16 amino acids. Germline V gene data show CDR1 as MDHEN and CDR2 as SYDVKM. CDR3 DNA sequence: TGTGCCAGCAGAAAAGGAGGGCGGAACGGGCTCTATGGCTACACCTTC. Encoded protein: CASRKGGRNGLYGYTF.

This clone was seen only a few times. The chain is built from TRBV9 and TRBJ2-3, with TRBD1 matching 7 bases. The V and J ends lost 4 bases and 0 bases, in that order; junction bases with no gene match: 5. This CDR3 region has 15 residues. Germline V gene lookup returns CDR1 SGDLS and CDR2 YYNGEE. The CDR3, as DNA: TGTGCCAGCAGCCTAGGGACAGTCAGCACAGATACGCAGTATTTT. Its protein product is CASSLGTVSTDTQYF.

CDR3 in DNA: TGTGCAAGTCGCTTAGATTGGGACAGGGCTACGGACACTGAAGCTTTCTTT. Translation: CASRLDWDRATDTEAFF. The gene calls are TRBV12-2 and TRBJ1-1; the table's D gene call, TRBD1, was not cross checked with the DNA. TRBV12-2 is a pseudogene locus. The CDR3 extends over 17 amino acids.

Here the CDR3 reads CASSLGAAGYNEQFF. The CDR3 nucleotides read TGTGCCAGCAGCTTAGGGGCAGCGGGGTACAATGAGCAGTTCTTC. This chain uses TRBV7-2 with TRBJ2-1, with TRBD2 matching over 7 bases. After removal of 1 base from V and 4 bases from J, the junction contained 4 bases not matched to a gene. CDR3 length equals 15 residues. Germline lookup yields CDR1 SGHTA and CDR2 FQGNSA.

This clone turned up a few times. V gene TRBV28 combines with J gene TRBJ2-7; tentative D call: TRBD1 (5 bases). The length of the CDR3 is 11 residues. Germline CDR1 reads MDHEN; CDR2 reads SYDVKM. V was shortened by 7 bases and J by 7 bases, with 11 bases between the two germline ends. DNA of the CDR3: TGTGCCAGCACCCTAGGGGTAGAGCAGTACTTC. Its translation: CASTLGVEQYF. Drawing the rest from reference TRBV28 and TRBJ2-7, the complete variable domain is DVKVTQSSRYLVKRTGEKVFLECVQDMDHENMFWYRQDPGLGLRLIYFSYDVKMKEKGDIPEGYSVSREKKERFSLILESASTNQTSMYLCASTLGVEQYFGPGTRLTVT.

This clone was seen more than once but under ten times. The chain is built from TRBV6-5 and TRBJ1-3, with a possible D match to TRBD1 (6 bases). CDR3 length: 15 amino acids. The V gene lost 6 bases and the J gene lost 0 bases, with 12 bases spanning the gap. Germline CDR1 reads MNHEY; CDR2 reads SVGAGI. The CDR3 reads CASSETGLSGNTIYF. The CDR3 bases are TGTGCCAGCAGCGAGACAGGTCTCTCTGGAAACACCATATATTTT.

The V and J genes are TRBV6-5 and TRBJ2-7; D may be TRBD1 (6 bases). The CDR3 consists of 15 residues. V lost 0 bases, J lost 3 bases, and 12 bases lay in between. Germline-derived CDR1 and CDR2 are MNHEY and SVGAGI. The CDR3 spells CASSYSMGANYEQYF. The CDR3 DNA sequence: TGTGCCAGCAGTTACTCTATGGGGGCGAACTACGAGCAGTACTTC.

This clone came up a few times. The CDR3 spells CASSDGPRVGYTF. The DNA of the CDR3 is TGTGCCAGCAGTGACGGACCCCGGGTTGGCTACACCTTC. The rearrangement joins TRBV2 to TRBJ1-2; D gene unclear. CDR1 and CDR2 from the germline V gene are SNHLY and FYNNEI. With 3 bases removed from V and 7 bases from J, the gap between germline ends came to 12 bases. The CDR3 has 13 residues. Full variable domain (rest looked up from reference TRBV2 and TRBJ1-2): EPEVTQTPSHQVTQMGQEVILRCVPISNHLYFYWYRQILGQKVEFLVSFYNNEISEKSEIFDDQFSVERPDGSNFTLKIRSTKLEDSAMYFCASSDGPRVGYTFGSGTRLTVV.

This clone has a handful of counts. The chain employs TRBV10-2 and TRBJ2-1; the match to TRBD2 covers 10 bases. Germline lookup yields CDR1 WSHSY and CDR2 SAAADI. This CDR3 region has 15 residues. The ends lost 3 bases at V and 7 bases at J; junction bases unmatched: 6. The CDR3 DNA follows: TGCGCCAGCAGTGAAGGTCTAGCGGGGGTGAATGAGCAGTTCTTC. Translation gives CASSEGLAGVNEQFF.

V gene TRBV23-1 combines with J gene TRBJ2-7; the match to TRBD1 covers 7 bases. TRBV23-1 is marked as an open reading frame, function uncertain. With 0 bases clipped from V and 3 bases from J, the junction kept 5 bases outside the gene matches. The CDR3 runs 15 residues. CDR3 in DNA: TGCGCCAGCAGTCAATCGTCTCCAGGGGGCTACGAGCAGTACTTC. It is translated as CASSQSSPGGYEQYF.

This clone was seen a few times. The chain combines TRBV19 with TRBJ2-5, with TRBD2 identical over 15 bases. The CDR3 length is 16 residues. Per germline, CDR1 LNHDA and CDR2 SQIVND (reference sequence). V gave up 5 bases and J gave up 5 bases; unmatched junction bases: 6. The CDR3 region has the DNA TGTGCCAGTAGTCTCGGACTAGCGGGGGGGCTGGAGACCCAGTACTTC. Its translation: CASSLGLAGGLETQYF.

This clone was detected only a few times. No DNA is shown, since the ends of the CDR3 on it are uncertain; the CDR3 is the one TCRdb lists. CDR3 sequence: CASSSSGAGEETQYF. V usage is TRBV6-6 and J usage is TRBJ2-5. Counting both end residues, the CDR3 totals 15 amino acids. The germline gives CDR1 MNHNY, CDR2 SVGAGI (reference sequence).

The chain is built from TRBV7-6 and TRBJ2-7; 7 nucleotides match TRBD2. The CDR3 is 15 residues long. V lost 5 bases and J lost 0; bases outside the gene matches: 7. Germline assignment: CDR1 SGHVS and CDR2 FNYEAQ. CDR3 loop: CASSGGAGSSYEQYF. In DNA, the CDR3 is TGTGCCAGCAGCGGCGGAGCGGGGAGCTCCTACGAGCAGTACTTC.

This clone was observed a handful of times. This chain uses TRBV11-3 with TRBJ2-2; no clear D. CDR3 length: 13 amino acids. Germline V CDR1 and CDR2: SGHNT, YENEEA. Deletions cut 3 bases from V and 5 bases from J, with 7 bases between. The DNA of the CDR3 is TGTGCCAGCAGCTTCGATGGAACCGGGGAGCTGTTTTTT. Protein sequence: CASSFDGTGELFF.

There are a few counts of this clone. The chain is built from TRBV6-1 and TRBJ2-3; TRBD1 aligns across 8 bases. Germline loops: CDR1 MNHNS, CDR2 SASEGT. The CDR3 has 15 residues. V shed 6 bases and J 6 bases; nucleotides not matched to a gene: 11. The chain's CDR3 is CASRPGQGTADTQYF. The CDR3 bases are TGTGCCAGCAGGCCCGGACAGGGCACAGCGGATACGCAGTATTTT.